Shown below are 19 T cell receptor beta chains from a single sample sequenced in a study of T cell changes during pregnancy in multiple sclerosis. Assay: immunoSEQ multiplex PCR; the TCRdb copy retains only in-frame clones and omits some. The sample records fewer than 95,000 clones, approximately 94% being singletons. Sample: peripheral blood, taken in the third trimester of pregnancy. These receptors originate from a female donor with multiple sclerosis, enrolled in a pregnancy study.

The rearrangement links TRBV6-1 to TRBJ1-2; D not certain. V dropped 2 bases and J dropped 8 bases, with 12 bases sitting between them. This CDR3 is 13 amino acids long. Germline CDR1 MNHNS, CDR2 SASEGT. As DNA, the CDR3 is TGTGCCAGCAGTGAACGTCAGAATACCGGCTACACCTTC. As protein: CASSERQNTGYTF.

This chain connects TRBV7-2 to TRBJ2-7; D might be TRBD2 (5 bases). This CDR3 is built from 15 residues. V gave up 5 bases and J gave up 6 bases, with 20 bases separating them. In germline, CDR1 is SGHTA, CDR2 FQGNSA. The CDR3 nucleotides are TGTGCCAGCAGCAGAGAGGGCCACCCGTCACTCGAGCAGTACTTC. Its protein is CASSREGHPSLEQYF.

The chain has TRBV4-2 and TRBJ1-4; TRBD1 might be the D (5 bases). The CDR3 sequence is 16 residues long. Looked up from germline, CDR1 is LGHNA and CDR2 is YNFKEQ. Trimming stripped 2 bases from V and 6 bases from J, with 16 bases between. The CDR3 nucleotides are TGTGCCAGCAGCCAAAAGGAGGGACTCGGGTATGAAAAACTGTTTTTT. Protein product: CASSQKEGLGYEKLFF.

The chain joins TRBV28 to TRBJ1-1; D not certain. Germline V gene sequence: CDR1 MDHEN, CDR2 SYDVKM. CDR3 length: 12 amino acids. V lost 6 bases and J 5 bases, leaving 10 bases between the germline ends. The CDR3 DNA sequence: TGTGCCAGCAGAGAGAGGGTGACTGAAGCTTTCTTT. This gives the protein CASRERVTEAFF.

The chain joins TRBV6-1 to TRBJ2-5; tentative D call: TRBD2 (6 bases). The V gene's germline CDR1 is MNHNS and CDR2 SASEGT. V lost 8 bases to trimming and J lost 5 bases, with 18 bases between them. The CDR3 runs to 14 residues. CDR3 protein: CASFTGTFGETQYF. Here the CDR3 DNA reads TGTGCCAGCTTTACGGGGACTTTTGGGGAGACCCAGTACTTC.

On this clone: A junction boundary mismatches the germline segment, possibly from a read error. DNA for the CDR3: TGTGCCAGCACCGCGGGACTTCCTGCGAACAGCGGGGAGCTGTTTTTT. This encodes CASTAGLPANSGELFF. The chain combines TRBV28 with TRBJ2-2; D may be TRBD2 (6 bases). Germline V lookup: CDR1 MDHEN, CDR2 SYDVKM. The CDR3 has 16 residues.

This chain uses TRBV5-1 with TRBJ1-2; 8 bases line up with TRBD1. The CDR3 consists of 15 residues. Germline loops: CDR1 SGHRS, CDR2 YFSETQ. V shed 1 base, J shed 3 bases, and the junction held 5 bases outside the gene matches. The CDR3 is CASSLTGGGYYGYTF. DNA of the CDR3: TGCGCCAGCAGCTTGACAGGGGGAGGCTACTATGGCTACACCTTC.

The chain employs TRBV4-2 and TRBJ2-1; no firm D call. Germline CDR1 LGHNA, CDR2 YNFKEQ. The CDR3 has 17 residues. V was shortened by 2 bases and J by 0 bases, with 14 bases between the two germline ends. CDR3 amino acids: CASSQSTTRSSYNEQFF. Written as DNA, the CDR3 is TGTGCCAGCAGCCAATCGACGACCCGGAGCTCCTACAATGAGCAGTTCTTC.

This chain links TRBV5-5 with TRBJ1-5; D is uncertain. This CDR3 has 13 amino acids. Germline V CDR1 and CDR2: SGHKS, YYEKEE (reference sequence). Trimming left V 4 bases short and J 5 bases short, with 10 bases between. CDR3 sequence reads: CASSREGHQPQHF. The DNA of the CDR3 is TGTGCCAGCAGCCGGGAGGGCCATCAGCCCCAGCATTTT.

In this sample, this clone turned up once. The CDR3 is CACVSDSSYEQYF. The DNA for the CDR3 is TGTGCCTGTGTCTCGGACAGTTCCTACGAGCAGTACTTC. The chain recombines TRBV30 with TRBJ2-7, with D possibly TRBD1 on 6 matching bases. In germline, CDR1 is GTSNPN, CDR2 SVGIG (reference sequence). The CDR3 is 13 residues long. Trimming pared 6 bases from V and 1 base from J, leaving 13 bases between.

The V and J genes are TRBV27 and TRBJ2-7; tentative D call: TRBD2 (6 bases). CDR1 and CDR2 from the germline V gene are MNHEY and SMNVEV (reference sequence). CDR3 length equals 15 residues. V lost 1 base and J lost 2, with 12 bases in between. The CDR3 DNA is TGTGCCAGCAGTTTATACTTGGGGGAGGCCTACGAGCAGTACTTC. Translation: CASSLYLGEAYEQYF.

This chain connects TRBV6-5 to TRBJ2-2; 7 nucleotides match TRBD1. V was pared by 7 bases and J by 3 bases, with 5 bases of the junction left unmatched. Germline V gene lookup returns CDR1 MNHEY and CDR2 SVGAGI. The CDR3 loop spans 14 amino acids. The CDR3 DNA sequence: TGTGCCAGCACCAGGGGGTTCGACACCGGGGAGCTGTTTTTT. Protein: CASTRGFDTGELFF.

The rearrangement uses TRBV6-1 and TRBJ2-7, with TRBD2 matching 9 bases. This CDR3 is built from 13 residues. The germline CDR1 and CDR2 sequences are MNHNS and SASEGT. The V and J ends lost 8 bases and 3 bases, in that order; junction bases with no gene match: 5. This chain's CDR3 is CASSGLADYEQYF. The CDR3 DNA reads as TGTGCCAGCTCGGGACTAGCAGACTACGAGCAGTACTTC.

This clone was seen a handful of times. The rearrangement joins TRBV5-6 to TRBJ2-3, with 7 bases fitting TRBD2. CDR3 length: 12 residues. V lost 4 bases to trimming and J lost 9 bases; unmatched junction nucleotides: 5. From germline, CDR1 is SGHDT and CDR2 YYEEEE. This CDR3 reads CASSLTGGTQYF. The CDR3 nucleotides are TGTGCCAGCAGCCTCACCGGGGGGACGCAGTATTTT.

The chain uses TRBV6-5 and TRBJ1-2, with 7 bases fitting TRBD1. V shed 6 bases and J 6 bases; nucleotides not matched to a gene: 10. Per germline, CDR1 MNHEY and CDR2 SVGAGI. This CDR3 contains 14 residues. Written as DNA, the CDR3 is TGTGCCAGCAGCAGCCAGGGGGGCCGTCATGGCTACACCTTC. This codes for CASSSQGGRHGYTF.

This chain connects TRBV29-1 to TRBJ2-7, with 8 bases aligning to TRBD2. CDR1 and CDR2 from the germline V gene are SQVTM and ANQGSEA. Losses at the gene ends were 4 bases for V and 5 bases for J; bases not matched to a gene: 7. The CDR3 spans 13 residues. CDR3 amino acids: CSVGERGRHEQYF. The DNA for the CDR3 is TGCAGCGTTGGGGAGCGGGGGCGCCACGAGCAGTACTTC.

The chain uses TRBV4-2 and TRBJ2-7, with D possibly TRBD1 on 6 matching bases. V was shortened by 0 bases and J by 3 bases, with 12 bases between the two germline ends. The V gene's germline CDR1 is LGHNA and CDR2 YNFKEQ. This CDR3 region has 15 residues. In DNA form, the CDR3 reads TGTGCCAGCAGCCAAGAGGGACACAGAGGCTACGAGCAGTACTTC. This sequence encodes CASSQEGHRGYEQYF.

The J gene is TRBJ2-7, the V gene TRBV19; 7 nucleotides line up with TRBD1. This CDR3 is 16 amino acids long. V gave up 1 base and J gave up 3 bases; unmatched junction bases: 9. Germline values: CDR1 LNHDA, CDR2 SQIVND (reference sequence). The CDR3 reads CASSIAGFTGDYEQYF. The CDR3 DNA reads as TGTGCCAGTAGTATAGCTGGTTTTACAGGGGACTACGAGCAGTACTTC.

The chain carries TRBV27 and TRBJ1-2; D is uncertain. Trimming removed 5 bases from V and 7 bases from J, with 20 bases in between. Germline V gene lookup returns CDR1 MNHEY and CDR2 SMNVEV (reference sequence). The CDR3 has 15 residues. The CDR3 DNA sequence: TGTGCCAGCAGTCCCGACGGAGCCCTAGGAAGTGGCTACACCTTC. Protein product: CASSPDGALGSGYTF.